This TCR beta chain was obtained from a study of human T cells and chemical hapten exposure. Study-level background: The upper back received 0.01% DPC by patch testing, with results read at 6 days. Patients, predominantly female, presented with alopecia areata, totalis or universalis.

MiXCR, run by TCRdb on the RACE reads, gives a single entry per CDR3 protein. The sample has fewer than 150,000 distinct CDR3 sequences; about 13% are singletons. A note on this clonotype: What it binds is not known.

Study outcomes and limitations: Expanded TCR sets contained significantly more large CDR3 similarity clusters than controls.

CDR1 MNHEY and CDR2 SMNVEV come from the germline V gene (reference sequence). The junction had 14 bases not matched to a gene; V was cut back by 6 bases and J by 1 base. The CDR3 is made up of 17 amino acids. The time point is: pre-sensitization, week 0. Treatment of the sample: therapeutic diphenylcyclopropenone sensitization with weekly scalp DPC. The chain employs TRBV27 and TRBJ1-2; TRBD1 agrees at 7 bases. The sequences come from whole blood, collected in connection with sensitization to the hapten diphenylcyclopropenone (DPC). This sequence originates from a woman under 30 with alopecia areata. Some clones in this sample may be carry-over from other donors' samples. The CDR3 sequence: CASRLTGHKTRNYGYTF. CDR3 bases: TGTGCCAGCAGGCTGACAGGGCATAAAACCCGTAACTATGGCTACACCTTC.